One and the same sample provided the 32 T cell receptor beta chains below, sequenced in a study of cytomegalovirus exposure and HLA in healthy donors. Primers included in the PCR were 60 Vbeta and 13 Jbeta primers. Clones were read by immunoSEQ multiplex PCR, and TCRdb kept only the in-frame ones, dropping some. Recorded for this sample: fewer than 150,000 clones. Sequenced material: PBMCs. These receptors were taken from a man aged 40-50 years in good health and CMV-seronegative.

V is TRBV4-1 and J is TRBJ2-7, with 14 bases aligning to TRBD2. Per the germline V gene, CDR1 is MGHRA and CDR2 is YSYEKL. Trimming cost V 4 bases and J 4 bases; bases outside gene matches: 12. CDR3 length equals 18 residues. The CDR3 DNA reads TGCGCCAGCAGCCGAGGACTAGCGGGGGGCCCAAGTCAATACGAGCAGTACTTC. Translated, it gives CASSRGLAGGPSQYEQYF.

This chain links TRBV6-6 with TRBJ1-1; 12 nucleotides agree with TRBD1. The trim removed 6 bases at V and 11 bases at J, leaving 7 bases unmatched. CDR3 length: 13 residues. Germline CDR1 and CDR2: MNHNY and SVGAGI (reference sequence). CDR3 in amino acids: CASRRDRGLFAFF. The CDR3 DNA sequence: TGTGCCAGCAGAAGGGACAGGGGGCTGTTTGCTTTCTTT.

The V call is TRBV2, the J call TRBJ1-6; TRBD1 matches at 9 bases. Germline-derived CDR1 and CDR2 are SNHLY and FYNNEI. The CDR3 loop spans 16 amino acids. With 7 bases clipped from V and 7 bases from J, the junction kept 11 bases outside the gene matches. The CDR3 sequence: CASTFQTGTGNSPLHF. The CDR3 bases are TGTGCCAGCACTTTCCAGACCGGGACAGGGAATTCACCCCTCCACTTT.

This CDR3 reads CASSISRLSGNTIYF. DNA for the CDR3: TGTGCCAGTAGTATATCGCGCCTCTCTGGAAACACCATATATTTT. V and J are TRBV19 and TRBJ1-3; the D is unclear. The CDR3 is 15 residues long. Looked up from germline, CDR1 is LNHDA and CDR2 is SQIVND (reference sequence). Trimming pared 2 bases from V and 0 bases from J, leaving 8 bases between.

This chain connects TRBV6-5 to TRBJ2-7; tentatively, D is TRBD2 (5 bases). With 3 bases removed from V and 8 bases from J, the gap between germline ends came to 8 bases. The germline CDR1 and CDR2 sequences are MNHEY and SVGAGI. This CDR3 contains 11 residues. The CDR3 DNA reads as TGTGCCAGCAGTTATGAGGGAAAGCAGTACTTC. Translation gives CASSYEGKQYF.

The genes are TRBV7-3 and TRBJ1-2, with a weak D call TRBD1 (5 bases). This CDR3 is 14 amino acids long. Germline CDR1 reads SGHTA; CDR2 reads FQGTGA. V was clipped by 5 bases and J by 0 bases, with 10 bases between them. This CDR3 is CASSPGGTNYGYTF. CDR3 coding DNA: TGTGCCAGCAGCCCCGGGGGAACTAACTATGGCTACACCTTC.

A word on this clone: The same CDR3 also results from other DNA sequences found in this sample. The chain has TRBV27 and TRBJ1-1; D possibly corresponds to TRBD1 (5 bases). The CDR3 contains 15 residues. Trimming removed 0 bases from V and 1 base from J, with 9 bases in between. Germline CDR1 reads MNHEY; CDR2 reads SMNVEV (reference sequence). As DNA, the CDR3 is TGTGCCAGCAGTTTATCGGGGCGGGAGAACACTGAAGCTTTCTTT. Its translation: CASSLSGRENTEAFF.

V usage is TRBV5-6 and J usage is TRBJ1-2, with 10 bases fitting TRBD1. Germline CDR1 and CDR2: SGHDT and YYEEEE. There are 15 residues in the CDR3. V gave up 4 bases and J gave up 3 bases; unmatched junction bases: 6. The chain's CDR3 is CASSTMTGGYYGYTF. CDR3 nucleotides: TGTGCCAGCAGCACCATGACAGGGGGCTACTATGGCTACACCTTC.

The V and J genes are TRBV6-1 and TRBJ2-1; 9 bases map to TRBD1. V lost 11 bases and J lost 0; bases outside the gene matches: 8. Germline values: CDR1 MNHNS, CDR2 SASEGT. CDR3 length equals 15 residues. The CDR3 protein is CAVRGQGLSYNEQFF. Here the CDR3 DNA reads TGTGCCGTAAGGGGACAGGGCCTCTCCTACAATGAGCAGTTCTTC.

Points on this clone: The sample has other DNA sequences that encode this CDR3 too. The rearrangement links TRBV6-1 to TRBJ1-2, with 7 bases fitting TRBD1. V trimming: 8 bases; J trimming: 8 bases; junction bases outside the gene matches: 14. The V gene's germline CDR1 is MNHNS and CDR2 SASEGT. This CDR3 is built from 14 residues. CDR3 loop: CASCEDLDRDGYTF. For the CDR3, the DNA is TGTGCCAGCTGCGAAGACCTTGACAGGGACGGCTACACCTTC.

The chain combines TRBV5-1 with TRBJ1-1; weak D call: TRBD1 (5 bases). CDR1 and CDR2 (germline): SGHRS, YFSETQ. The CDR3 spans 15 residues. V was pared by 3 bases and J by 3 bases, with 15 bases between. The CDR3 reads CASSSGLGTHTEAFF. The CDR3 region has the DNA TGCGCCAGCAGCTCGGGACTCGGGACCCACACTGAAGCTTTCTTT. The whole variable domain, filled in from reference TRBV5-1 and TRBJ1-1, reads KAGVTQTPRYLIKTRGQQVTLSCSPISGHRSVSWYQQTPGQGLQFLFEYFSETQRNKGNFPGRFSGRQFSNSRSEMNVSTLELGDSALYLCASSSGLGTHTEAFFGQGTRLTVV.

The chain couples TRBV7-8 to TRBJ1-1; D unresolved. From germline, CDR1 is SGHVS and CDR2 FQNEAQ. There are 13 residues in the CDR3. V was trimmed by 1 base and J by 5 bases, leaving 8 bases between them. In nucleotides, the CDR3 is TGTGCCAGCAGCTTAGGGACGGGGACTGAAGCTTTCTTT. It is translated as CASSLGTGTEAFF.

The gene calls are TRBV19 and TRBJ1-1; 10 bases agree with TRBD1. Germline trimming cut 6 bases from V and 6 bases from J; bases unmatched to any gene: 13. Germline V gene lookup returns CDR1 LNHDA and CDR2 SQIVND (reference sequence). There are 16 residues in the CDR3. The CDR3 DNA is TGTGCCAGTAGCCCCCAAGGAGGGACAGGGGTCGCTGAAGCTTTCTTT. It specifies CASSPQGGTGVAEAFF.

The chain is built from TRBV18 and TRBJ2-1; D unclear. The CDR3 has 11 amino acids. The germline V and J ends were trimmed by 3 bases and 10 bases, with 7 bases remaining between them. Looked up from germline, CDR1 is KGHSH and CDR2 is LQKENI. The CDR3 reads CASSPTSEQFF. CDR3 DNA sequence: TGTGCCAGCTCACCCACATCCGAGCAGTTCTTC.

V usage is TRBV6-1 and J usage is TRBJ2-2; D unclear. The CDR3 totals 13 residues. The germline V and J ends were trimmed by 2 bases and 6 bases, with 7 bases remaining between them. CDR1 and CDR2 (germline): MNHNS, SASEGT. The CDR3 DNA is TGTGCCAGCAGTGAAAGACTGGCCGGGGAGCTGTTTTTT. Protein: CASSERLAGELFF.

This sequence joins TRBV2 and TRBJ2-3; 8 nucleotides agree with TRBD2. The V and J ends lost 6 bases and 4 bases, in that order; junction bases with no gene match: 6. Germline values: CDR1 SNHLY, CDR2 FYNNEI. The CDR3 has 14 residues. As DNA, the CDR3 is TGTGCCAGCAGAATAGCGGGGCTCTCAGATACGCAGTATTTT. It is translated as CASRIAGLSDTQYF. The entire variable domain, with the rest obtained from reference TRBV2 and TRBJ2-3, is as follows: EPEVTQTPSHQVTQMGQEVILRCVPISNHLYFYWYRQILGQKVEFLVSFYNNEISEKSEIFDDQFSVERPDGSNFTLKIRSTKLEDSAMYFCASRIAGLSDTQYFGPGTRLTVL.

This rearrangement joins TRBV2 to TRBJ2-5; D is unclear. The end of the DNA aligns better with TRBJ2-7, so the J call may be wrong. The CDR3 is 13 residues long. Germline CDR1 SNHLY, CDR2 FYNNEI. CDR3 loop: CASSEYSSYEQYF. Here the CDR3 DNA reads TGTGCCAGCAGTGAGTACAGCTCCTACGAGCAGTACTTC.

V and J are TRBV18 and TRBJ2-1, with TRBD2 matching 9 bases. This CDR3 region has 17 residues. With V trimmed by 3 bases and J by 3 bases, 9 bases remained unmatched. Germline V gene data show CDR1 as KGHSH and CDR2 as LQKENI. CDR3: CASSPKSGLAFYNEQFF. CDR3 DNA: TGTGCCAGCTCACCGAAATCGGGACTAGCCTTCTACAATGAGCAGTTCTTC.

The chain combines TRBV4-2 with TRBJ2-1, with 9 positions matching TRBD2. V was clipped by 1 base and J by 7 bases; unmatched bases: 5. The germline V gene encodes CDR1 LGHNA and CDR2 YNFKEQ. The CDR3 extends over 15 amino acids. The CDR3 loop reads CASSQGAGGHNEQFF. CDR3 in DNA: TGTGCCAGCAGCCAAGGGGCGGGGGGGCATAATGAGCAGTTCTTC.

The chain employs TRBV6-1 and TRBJ2-5; 7 bases agree with TRBD2. The CDR3 has 17 amino acids. Germline assignment: CDR1 MNHNS and CDR2 SASEGT. With 0 bases clipped from V and 4 bases from J, the junction kept 11 bases outside the gene matches. The CDR3 region has the DNA TGTGCCAGCAGTGAAGCGCGGGGGTATTCGCTTCGAGAGACCCAGTACTTC. This sequence encodes CASSEARGYSLRETQYF.

J is TRBJ1-4 and V is TRBV5-1; TRBD1 matches at 9 bases. The CDR3 consists of 14 residues. Germline lookup yields CDR1 SGHRS and CDR2 YFSETQ. J gave up 15 bases and V 5 bases, and 14 bases lay outside the gene matches. CDR3 DNA: TGCGCCAGCAGTCCACTTCCGGGACAGGGTGCGGTGTTTTTT. Amino acid sequence: CASSPLPGQGAVFF. The whole variable domain, filled in from reference TRBV5-1 and TRBJ1-4, reads KAGVTQTPRYLIKTRGQQVTLSCSPISGHRSVSWYQQTPGQGLQFLFEYFSETQRNKGNFPGRFSGRQFSNSRSEMNVSTLELGDSALYLCASSPLPGQGAVFFGSGTQLSVL.

The DNA for the CDR3 is TGTGCCAGCAGGGACGAAGGGGTGGGCTATGGCTACACCTTC. It specifies CASRDEGVGYGYTF. The chain has TRBV5-4 and TRBJ1-2; weak D call: TRBD1 (5 bases). Deletions cut 5 bases from V and 4 bases from J, with 15 bases between. CDR3 length: 14 amino acids. CDR1 SGHNT and CDR2 YYREEE come from the germline V gene (reference sequence).

The chain is built from TRBV6-1 and TRBJ2-7; TRBD2 might be the D (6 bases). Per the germline V gene, CDR1 is MNHNS and CDR2 is SASEGT. The CDR3 runs 14 residues. The V gene lost 3 bases and the J gene lost 2 bases, with 11 bases spanning the gap. The CDR3 region is CASSDPGVTYEQYF. CDR3 DNA: TGTGCCAGCAGTGATCCGGGGGTAACCTACGAGCAGTACTTC.

To note about this clone: Germline and junction disagree at one end, which may indicate a read error. J is TRBJ1-2 and V is TRBV6-5, with D possibly matching TRBD1 (5 bases). CDR1 and CDR2 (germline): MNHEY, SVGAGI. This CDR3 has 15 residues. The CDR3 nucleotides are TGTGCCAGCAGACCCGGGACCAAGAAGGACTATGGCCACACCTTC. Its translation is CASRPGTKKDYGHTF.

The chain has TRBV19 and TRBJ1-6; D gene uncertain. CDR1 and CDR2 from the germline V gene are LNHDA and SQIVND (reference sequence). V lost 0 bases, J lost 6 bases, and 12 bases lay in between. This CDR3 is built from 16 residues. The CDR3 DNA follows: TGTGCCAGTAGTATAGATAACGGCGGCTTTAATTCACCCCTCCACTTT. As protein: CASSIDNGGFNSPLHF.

CDR3 DNA sequence: TGCGCCAGCAGCTTGGATACAGGGAAAACCGGGGAGCTGTTTTTT. Translating gives CASSLDTGKTGELFF. The V gene is TRBV5-1, the J gene TRBJ2-2; D perhaps matches TRBD1 (6 bases). The germline CDR1 and CDR2 sequences are SGHRS and YFSETQ. The CDR3 loop spans 15 amino acids. Trimming pared 0 bases from V and 5 bases from J, leaving 11 bases between.

V and J are TRBV18 and TRBJ1-2, with D perhaps matching TRBD1 (5 bases). The V and J ends lost 0 bases and 4 bases respectively, with 21 bases between them. CDR1 is KGHSH, CDR2 LQKENI, per germline. This CDR3 contains 18 residues. The CDR3 coding sequence is TGTGCCAGCTCACCACCGAATTCTGACGGACATGGGGCCTATGGCTACACCTTC. It is translated as CASSPPNSDGHGAYGYTF.

This sequence joins TRBV10-3 and TRBJ1-6; tentative D call: TRBD1 (6 bases). The CDR3 length is 15 residues. Germline V CDR1 and CDR2: ENHRY, SYGVKD. The V end lost 5 bases, the J end lost 6 bases, and 14 bases lay between the germline ends. The CDR3 DNA follows: TGTGCCATCAGTTCCGCGACAGGAATTAATTCACCCCTCCACTTT. Translating it yields CAISSATGINSPLHF.

The chain carries TRBV5-4 and TRBJ2-3, with 14 bases identical to TRBD2. The junction had 2 bases not matched to a gene; V was cut back by 4 bases and J by 1 base. This CDR3 has 16 residues. The germline V gene encodes CDR1 SGHNT and CDR2 YYREEE (reference sequence). Written as DNA, the CDR3 is TGTGCCAGCAGCGCGGGACTAGCGGGGGGCACAGATACGCAGTATTTT. As protein: CASSAGLAGGTDTQYF. Full variable domain (remainder filled in from reference TRBV5-4 and TRBJ2-3): ETGVTQSPTHLIKTRGQQVTLRCSSQSGHNTVSWYQQALGQGPQFIFQYYREEENGRGNFPPRFSGLQFPNYSSELNVNALELDDSALYLCASSAGLAGGTDTQYFGPGTRLTVL.

The rearrangement links TRBV7-2 to TRBJ2-2, with 9 bases identical to TRBD2. The germline V gene encodes CDR1 SGHTA and CDR2 FQGNSA. CDR3 length: 16 amino acids. V gave up 6 bases and J gave up 3 bases; unmatched junction bases: 8. The CDR3 reads CASRPWTSEHTGELFF. CDR3 DNA: TGTGCCAGCAGGCCCTGGACTAGCGAGCACACCGGGGAGCTGTTTTTT.

V is TRBV5-1 and J is TRBJ1-6, with D unresolved. Germline CDR1 SGHRS, CDR2 YFSETQ. The CDR3 totals 16 residues. The V and J ends lost 0 bases and 0 bases respectively, with 7 bases between them. CDR3 amino acids: CASSLVGSSYNSPLHF. CDR3 coding DNA: TGCGCCAGCAGCTTGGTCGGGAGCTCCTATAATTCACCCCTCCACTTT.

The V call is TRBV28, the J call TRBJ2-1; TRBD2 matches at 9 bases. J was trimmed by 10 bases and V by 6 bases; bases with no gene match: 1. The V gene's germline CDR1 is MDHEN and CDR2 SYDVKM. This CDR3 contains 11 residues. The CDR3 protein is CASRLAGEQFF. The CDR3 coding sequence is TGTGCCAGCAGGCTAGCGGGGGAGCAGTTCTTC.